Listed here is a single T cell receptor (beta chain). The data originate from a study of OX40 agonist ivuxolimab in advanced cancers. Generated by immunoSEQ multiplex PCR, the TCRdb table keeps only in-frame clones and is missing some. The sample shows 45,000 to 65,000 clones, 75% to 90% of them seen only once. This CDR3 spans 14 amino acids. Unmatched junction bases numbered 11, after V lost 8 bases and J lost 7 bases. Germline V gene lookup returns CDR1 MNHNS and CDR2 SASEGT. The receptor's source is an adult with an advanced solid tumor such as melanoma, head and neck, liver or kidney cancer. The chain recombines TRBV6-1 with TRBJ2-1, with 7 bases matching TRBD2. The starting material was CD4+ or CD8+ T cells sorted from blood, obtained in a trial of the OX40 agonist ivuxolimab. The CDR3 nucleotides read TGTGCCAGCGCACCCTTAGGGACTACTAATGAGCAGTTCTTC. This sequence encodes CASAPLGTTNEQFF.